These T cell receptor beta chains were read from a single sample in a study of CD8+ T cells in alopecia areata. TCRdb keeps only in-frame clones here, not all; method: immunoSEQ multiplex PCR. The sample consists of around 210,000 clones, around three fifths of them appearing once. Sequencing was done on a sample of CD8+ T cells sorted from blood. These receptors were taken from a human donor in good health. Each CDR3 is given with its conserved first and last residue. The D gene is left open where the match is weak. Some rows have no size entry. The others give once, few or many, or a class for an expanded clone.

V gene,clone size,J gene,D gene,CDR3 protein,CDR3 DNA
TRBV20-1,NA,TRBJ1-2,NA,CSAAPDGYTF,TGCAGTGCGGCTCCGGATGGCTACACCTTC
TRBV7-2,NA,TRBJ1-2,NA,CASSPQDTSNYGYTF,TGTGCCAGCAGCCCTCAGGACACATCTAACTATGGCTACACCTTC
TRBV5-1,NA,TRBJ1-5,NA,CASSATGGNQPQHF,TGCGCCAGCAGCGCCACGGGTGGCAATCAGCCCCAGCATTTT
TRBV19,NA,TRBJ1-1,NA,CATKTVYRENTEAFF,TGTGCCACCAAAACCGTCTACAGGGAGAACACTGAAGCTTTCTTT
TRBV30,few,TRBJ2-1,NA,CAWSLNTAWVGNEQFF,TGTGCCTGGAGTCTCAATACAGCGTGGGTGGGAAATGAGCAGTTCTTC
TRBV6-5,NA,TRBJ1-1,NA,CASSSDVRTEAFF,TGTGCCAGCAGTTCTGACGTTAGGACTGAAGCTTTCTTT
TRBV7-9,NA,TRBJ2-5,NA,CASSSGGALQETQYF,TGTGCCAGCAGCTCAGGGGGGGCCCTCCAAGAGACCCAGTACTTC
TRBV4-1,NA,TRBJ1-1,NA,CASSLREAATEAFF,TGCGCCAGCAGCCTGCGGGAGGCGGCCACTGAAGCTTTCTTT
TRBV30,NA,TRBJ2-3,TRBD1,CAWSVPPSTGDGTDTQYF,TGTGCCTGGAGTGTACCCCCTTCGACAGGGGATGGGACAGATACGCAGTATTTT
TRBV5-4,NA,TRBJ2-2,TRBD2,CASSFGLAAGRELFF,TGTGCCAGCAGCTTTGGACTAGCGGCGGGTAGGGAGCTGTTTTTT
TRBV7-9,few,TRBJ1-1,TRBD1,CASSFDRGAEAFF,TGTGCCAGCAGTTTTGACAGGGGCGCTGAAGCTTTCTTT
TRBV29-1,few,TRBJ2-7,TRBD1,CSTHGQGGEQYF,TGCAGCACGCATGGACAGGGGGGCGAGCAGTACTTC
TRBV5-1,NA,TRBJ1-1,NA,CASSSEQGNTEAFF,TGCGCCAGCAGCTCGGAACAGGGGAACACTGAAGCTTTCTTT
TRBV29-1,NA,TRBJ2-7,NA,CSVEEGQPYEQYF,TGCAGCGTTGAAGAGGGACAACCCTACGAGCAGTACTTC
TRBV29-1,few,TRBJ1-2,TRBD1,CSVPGQRYGYTF,TGCAGCGTTCCGGGACAGCGCTATGGCTACACCTTC
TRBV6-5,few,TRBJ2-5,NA,CASSFSETQYF,TGTGCCAGCAGTTTTTCGGAGACCCAGTACTTC
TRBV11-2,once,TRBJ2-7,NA,CASTGQEYEQYF,TGTGCCAGCACCGGACAAGAGTACGAGCAGTACTTC
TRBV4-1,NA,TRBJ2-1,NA,CASSSGLEQFF,TGCGCCAGCAGCAGCGGCTTAGAGCAGTTCTTC
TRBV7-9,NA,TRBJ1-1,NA,CASSVTGNTEAFF,TGTGCCAGCAGCGTTACAGGGAACACTGAAGCTTTCTTT
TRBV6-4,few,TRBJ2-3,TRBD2,CASSRAGDTDTQYF,TGTGCCAGCAGTCGGGCGGGGGACACAGATACGCAGTATTTT
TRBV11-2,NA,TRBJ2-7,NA,CASSLGRTYEQYF,TGTGCCAGCAGCTTAGGCCGGACCTACGAGCAGTACTTC
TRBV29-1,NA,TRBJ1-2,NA,CSVEDEGLYGYTF,TGCAGCGTTGAAGACGAGGGACTCTATGGCTACACCTTC
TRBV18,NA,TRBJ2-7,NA,CASSPVTTYEQYF,TGTGCCAGCTCACCAGTCACAACTTACGAGCAGTACTTC
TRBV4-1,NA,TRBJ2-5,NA,CASSQGRGLVDQETQYF,TGCGCCAGCAGCCAAGGGAGGGGCCTAGTTGACCAAGAGACCCAGTACTTC
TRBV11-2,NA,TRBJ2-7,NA,CASNLGLSSYEQYF,TGTGCCAGCAACTTGGGGCTTAGCTCCTACGAGCAGTACTTC
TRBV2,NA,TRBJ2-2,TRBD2,CASRSGVAGESNTGELFF,TGTGCCAGCAGGTCAGGGGTAGCGGGGGAATCGAACACCGGGGAGCTGTTTTTT
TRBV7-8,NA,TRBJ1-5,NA,CASSPVGGTRNQPQHF,TGTGCCAGCAGCCCCGTAGGCGGTACCCGCAATCAGCCCCAGCATTTT
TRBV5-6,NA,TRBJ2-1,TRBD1,CASSLRQGLRDEQFF,TGTGCCAGCAGCTTGAGACAGGGCCTTCGGGATGAGCAGTTCTTC
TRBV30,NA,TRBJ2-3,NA,CAWRAGTGTAGDTQYF,TGTGCCTGGAGGGCCGGGACAGGAACAGCGGGGGATACGCAGTATTTT